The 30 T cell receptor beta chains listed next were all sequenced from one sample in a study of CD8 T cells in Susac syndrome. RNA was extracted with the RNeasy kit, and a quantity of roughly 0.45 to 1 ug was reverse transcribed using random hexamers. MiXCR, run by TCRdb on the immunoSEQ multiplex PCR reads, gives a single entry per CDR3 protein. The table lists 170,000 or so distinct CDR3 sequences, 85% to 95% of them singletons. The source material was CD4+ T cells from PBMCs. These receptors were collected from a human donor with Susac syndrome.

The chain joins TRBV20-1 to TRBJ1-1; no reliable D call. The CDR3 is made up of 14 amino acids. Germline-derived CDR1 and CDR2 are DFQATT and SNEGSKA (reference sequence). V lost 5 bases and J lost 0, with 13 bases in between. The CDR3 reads CSAVNDGLNTEAFF. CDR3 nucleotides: TGCAGTGCTGTGAACGACGGCTTGAACACTGAAGCTTTCTTT.

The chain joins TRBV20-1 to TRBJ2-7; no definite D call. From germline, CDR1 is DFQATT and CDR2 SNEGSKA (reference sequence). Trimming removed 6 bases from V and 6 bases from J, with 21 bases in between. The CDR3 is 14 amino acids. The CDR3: CSARTQYTTSEQYF. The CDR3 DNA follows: TGCAGTGCGAGAACTCAATATACCACGTCCGAGCAGTACTTC.

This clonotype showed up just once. This CDR3 is CASSSTSGGGETQYF. Written as DNA, the CDR3 is TGTGCCAGCAGCTCGACTAGCGGGGGGGGAGAGACCCAGTACTTC. This chain links TRBV5-4 with TRBJ2-5, with 14 positions matching TRBD2. Germline V gene data show CDR1 as SGHNT and CDR2 as YYREEE (reference sequence). The CDR3 loop spans 15 amino acids. V was clipped by 3 bases and J by 4 bases; unmatched bases: 2.

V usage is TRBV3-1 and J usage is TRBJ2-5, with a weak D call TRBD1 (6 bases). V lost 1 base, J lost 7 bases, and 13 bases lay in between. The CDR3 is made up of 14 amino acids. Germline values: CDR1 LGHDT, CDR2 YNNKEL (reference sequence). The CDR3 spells CASSQAWGQGTQYF. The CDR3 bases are TGTGCCAGCAGCCAAGCATGGGGGCAGGGGACCCAGTACTTC.

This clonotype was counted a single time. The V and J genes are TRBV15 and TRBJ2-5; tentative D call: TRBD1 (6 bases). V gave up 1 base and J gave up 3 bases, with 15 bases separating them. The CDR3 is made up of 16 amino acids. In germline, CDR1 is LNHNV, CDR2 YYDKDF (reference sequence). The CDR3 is CATSRVGAGWEETQYF. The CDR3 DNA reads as TGTGCCACCAGCAGAGTGGGGGCAGGGTGGGAAGAGACCCAGTACTTC.

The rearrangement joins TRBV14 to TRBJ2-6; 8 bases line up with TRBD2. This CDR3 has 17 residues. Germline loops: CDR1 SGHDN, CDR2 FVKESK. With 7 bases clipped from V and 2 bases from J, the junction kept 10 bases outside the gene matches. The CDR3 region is CASTVGLGRTGANVLTF. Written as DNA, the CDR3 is TGTGCCAGCACCGTGGGACTAGGTCGCACTGGGGCCAACGTCCTGACTTTC.

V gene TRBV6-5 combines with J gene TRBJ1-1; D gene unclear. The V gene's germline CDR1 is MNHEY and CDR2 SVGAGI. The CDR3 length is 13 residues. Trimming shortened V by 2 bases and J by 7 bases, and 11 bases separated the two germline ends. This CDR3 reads CASSYPGVDEAFF. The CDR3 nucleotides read TGTGCCAGCAGTTACCCGGGCGTAGATGAAGCTTTCTTT.

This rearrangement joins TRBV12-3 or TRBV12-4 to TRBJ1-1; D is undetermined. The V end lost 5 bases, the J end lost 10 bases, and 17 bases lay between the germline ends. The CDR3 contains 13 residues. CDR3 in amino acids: CASSKTSGVGAFF. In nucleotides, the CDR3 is TGTGCCAGCAGTAAAACCTCCGGTGTGGGAGCTTTCTTT.

CDR3 DNA: TGTGCCAGCAGGACCGGTTCGGACGATTATGGCTACACCTTC. Protein: CASRTGSDDYGYTF. The chain has TRBV6-5 and TRBJ1-2; D gene unclear. The CDR3 is 14 amino acids. Germline V gene sequence: CDR1 MNHEY, CDR2 SVGAGI. V was pared by 6 bases and J by 5 bases, with 16 bases between.

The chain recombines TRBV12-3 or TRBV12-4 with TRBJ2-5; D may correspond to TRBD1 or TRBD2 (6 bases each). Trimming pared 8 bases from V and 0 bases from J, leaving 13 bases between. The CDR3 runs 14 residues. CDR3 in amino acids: CASRGTTYQETQYF. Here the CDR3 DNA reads TGTGCCAGCCGCGGGACAACGTACCAAGAGACCCAGTACTTC.

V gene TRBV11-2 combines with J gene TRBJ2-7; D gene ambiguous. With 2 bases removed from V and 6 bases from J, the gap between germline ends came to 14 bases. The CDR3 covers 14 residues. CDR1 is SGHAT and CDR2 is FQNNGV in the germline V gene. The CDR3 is CASSLMDVRGEQYF. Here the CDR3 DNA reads TGTGCCAGCAGCTTAATGGACGTTCGCGGCGAGCAGTACTTC. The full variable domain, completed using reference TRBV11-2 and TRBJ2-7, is EAGVAQSPRYKIIEKRQSVAFWCNPISGHATLYWYQQILGQGPKLLIQFQNNGVVDDSQLPKDRFSAERLKGVDSTLKIQPAKLEDSAVYLCASSLMDVRGEQYFGPGTRLTVT.

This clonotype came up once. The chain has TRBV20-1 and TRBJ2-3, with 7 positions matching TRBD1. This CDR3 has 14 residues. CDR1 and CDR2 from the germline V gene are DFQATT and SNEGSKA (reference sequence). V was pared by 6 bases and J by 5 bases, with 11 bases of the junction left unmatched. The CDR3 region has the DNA TGCAGTGCCACCAGGGGGAACTCCTTAGATACGCAGTATTTT. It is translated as CSATRGNSLDTQYF.

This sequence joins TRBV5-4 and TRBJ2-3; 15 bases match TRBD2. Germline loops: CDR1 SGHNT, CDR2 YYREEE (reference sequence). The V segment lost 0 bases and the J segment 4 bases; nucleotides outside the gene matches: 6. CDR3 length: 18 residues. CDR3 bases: TGTGCCAGCAGCTTGGGGGGACTAGCGGGGGGACAGGCAGATACGCAGTATTTT. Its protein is CASSLGGLAGGQADTQYF.

The CDR3 DNA sequence: TGCAGTGTCCCCCCACAGGGGGCCGCGAACACCGGGGAGCTGTTTTTT. It is translated as CSVPPQGAANTGELFF. The J gene is TRBJ2-2, the V gene TRBV20-1; 9 nucleotides agree with TRBD1. Per germline, CDR1 DFQATT and CDR2 SNEGSKA (reference sequence). The V segment lost 7 bases and the J segment 0 bases; nucleotides outside the gene matches: 9. The CDR3 is 16 residues long.

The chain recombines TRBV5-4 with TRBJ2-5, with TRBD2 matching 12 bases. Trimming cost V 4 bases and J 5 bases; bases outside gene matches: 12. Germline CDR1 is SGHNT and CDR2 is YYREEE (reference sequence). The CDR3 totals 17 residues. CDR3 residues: CASSGGTLAGGLETQYF. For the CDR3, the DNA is TGTGCCAGCAGCGGAGGGACCCTAGCGGGGGGGCTGGAGACCCAGTACTTC.

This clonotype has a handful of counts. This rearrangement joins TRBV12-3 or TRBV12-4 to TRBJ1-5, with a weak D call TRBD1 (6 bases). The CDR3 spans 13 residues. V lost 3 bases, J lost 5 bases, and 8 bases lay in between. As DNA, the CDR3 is TGTGCCAGCAGTTTGGCAGGGGATCAGCCCCAGCATTTT. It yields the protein CASSLAGDQPQHF.

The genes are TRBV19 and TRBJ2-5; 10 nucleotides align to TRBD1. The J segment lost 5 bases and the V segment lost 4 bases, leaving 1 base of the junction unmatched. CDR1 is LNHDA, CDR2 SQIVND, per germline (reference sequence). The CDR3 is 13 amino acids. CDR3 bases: TGTGCCAGTAGTACGGACAGGGGGGAGACCCAGTACTTC. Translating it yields CASSTDRGETQYF.

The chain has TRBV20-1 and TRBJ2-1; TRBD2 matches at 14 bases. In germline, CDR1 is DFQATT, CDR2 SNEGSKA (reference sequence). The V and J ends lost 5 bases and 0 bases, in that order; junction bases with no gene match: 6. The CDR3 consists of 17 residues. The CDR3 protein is CSAGTSGGPYSYNEQFF. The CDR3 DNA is TGCAGTGCTGGGACTAGCGGGGGCCCTTACTCCTACAATGAGCAGTTCTTC.

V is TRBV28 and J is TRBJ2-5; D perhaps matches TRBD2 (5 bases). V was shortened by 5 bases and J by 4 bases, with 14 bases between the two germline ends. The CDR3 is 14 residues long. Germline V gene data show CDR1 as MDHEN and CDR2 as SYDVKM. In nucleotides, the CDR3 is TGTGCCAGCAGTCAAGGCCCTCGGGGAGAGACCCAGTACTTC. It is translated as CASSQGPRGETQYF.

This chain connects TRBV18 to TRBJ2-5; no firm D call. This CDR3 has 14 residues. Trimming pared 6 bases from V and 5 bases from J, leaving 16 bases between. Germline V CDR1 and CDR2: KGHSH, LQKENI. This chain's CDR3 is CASSRDSSGETQYF. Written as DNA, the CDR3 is TGTGCCAGCTCTCGAGACTCATCCGGCGAGACCCAGTACTTC. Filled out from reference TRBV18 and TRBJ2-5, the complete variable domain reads NAGVMQNPRHLVRRRGQEARLRCSPMKGHSHVYWYRQLPEEGLKFMVYLQKENIIDESGMPKERFSAEFPKEGPSILRIQQVVRGDSAAYFCASSRDSSGETQYFGPGTRLLVL.

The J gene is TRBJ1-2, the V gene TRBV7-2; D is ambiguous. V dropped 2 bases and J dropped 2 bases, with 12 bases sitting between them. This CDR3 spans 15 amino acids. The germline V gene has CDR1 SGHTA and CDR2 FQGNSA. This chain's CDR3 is CASSLTRADNYGYTF. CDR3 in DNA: TGTGCCAGCAGCTTAACCCGGGCCGACAACTATGGCTACACCTTC.

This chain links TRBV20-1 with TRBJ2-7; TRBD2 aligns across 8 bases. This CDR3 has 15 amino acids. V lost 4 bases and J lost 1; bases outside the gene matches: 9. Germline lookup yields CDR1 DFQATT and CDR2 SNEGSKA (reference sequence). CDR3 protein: CSAIPGLGVSYEQYF. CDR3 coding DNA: TGCAGTGCTATACCGGGACTAGGGGTTTCCTACGAGCAGTACTTC.

The CDR3 loop reads CASAQQGFTEAFF. As DNA, the CDR3 is TGTGCCAGCGCCCAACAGGGGTTCACTGAAGCTTTCTTT. V gene TRBV2 combines with J gene TRBJ1-1; 7 bases agree with TRBD1. The ends lost 8 bases at V and 4 bases at J; junction bases unmatched: 7. CDR1 SNHLY and CDR2 FYNNEI come from the germline V gene. This CDR3 is built from 13 residues.

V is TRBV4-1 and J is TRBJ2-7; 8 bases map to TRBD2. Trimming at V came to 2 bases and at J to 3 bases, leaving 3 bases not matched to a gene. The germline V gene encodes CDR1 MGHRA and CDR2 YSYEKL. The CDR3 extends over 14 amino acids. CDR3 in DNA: TGCGCCAGCAGCCAACCGGGACTAGGCTACGAGCAGTACTTC. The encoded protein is CASSQPGLGYEQYF.

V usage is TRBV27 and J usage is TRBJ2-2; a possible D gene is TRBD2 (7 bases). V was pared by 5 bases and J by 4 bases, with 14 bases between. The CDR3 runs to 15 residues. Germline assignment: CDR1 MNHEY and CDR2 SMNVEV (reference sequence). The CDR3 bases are TGTGCCAGCAGTCAACGGGGGGCGGTCACCGGGGAGCTGTTTTTT. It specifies CASSQRGAVTGELFF.

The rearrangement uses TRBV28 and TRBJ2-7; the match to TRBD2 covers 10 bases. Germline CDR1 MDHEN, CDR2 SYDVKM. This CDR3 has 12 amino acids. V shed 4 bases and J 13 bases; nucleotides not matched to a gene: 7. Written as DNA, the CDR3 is TGTGCCAGCAGTTCGAGGGCTAGCGGGGGCTACTTC. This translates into CASSSRASGGYF. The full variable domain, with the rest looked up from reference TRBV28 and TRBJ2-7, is DVKVTQSSRYLVKRTGEKVFLECVQDMDHENMFWYRQDPGLGLRLIYFSYDVKMKEKGDIPEGYSVSREKKERFSLILESASTNQTSMYLCASSSRASGGYFGPGTRLTVT.

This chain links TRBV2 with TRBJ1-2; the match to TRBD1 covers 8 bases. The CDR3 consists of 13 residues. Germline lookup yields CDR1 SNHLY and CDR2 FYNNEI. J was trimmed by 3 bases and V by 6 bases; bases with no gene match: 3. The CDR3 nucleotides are TGTGCCAGCAGCAGGGGGCTCGACTATGGCTACACCTTC. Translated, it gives CASSRGLDYGYTF.

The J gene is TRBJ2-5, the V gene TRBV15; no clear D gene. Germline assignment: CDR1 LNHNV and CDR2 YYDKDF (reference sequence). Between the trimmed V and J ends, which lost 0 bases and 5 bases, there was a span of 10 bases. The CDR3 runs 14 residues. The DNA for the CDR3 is TGTGCCACCAGCAGAGATCTGGGCCGGGAGACCCAGTACTTC. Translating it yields CATSRDLGRETQYF.

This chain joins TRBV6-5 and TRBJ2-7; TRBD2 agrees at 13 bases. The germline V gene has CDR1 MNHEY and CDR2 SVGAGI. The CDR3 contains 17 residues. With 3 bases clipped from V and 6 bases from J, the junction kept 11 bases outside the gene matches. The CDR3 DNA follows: TGTGCCAGCAGTTATGGACTAGCGGGGGACTCTTCGTCCGAGCAGTACTTC. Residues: CASSYGLAGDSSSEQYF.

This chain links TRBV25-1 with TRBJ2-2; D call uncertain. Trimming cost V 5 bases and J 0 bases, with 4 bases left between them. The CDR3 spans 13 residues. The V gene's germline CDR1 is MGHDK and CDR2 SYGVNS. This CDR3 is CASSIPNTGELFF. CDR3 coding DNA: TGTGCCAGCAGTATACCGAACACCGGGGAGCTGTTTTTT.